This entry features one T cell receptor (beta chain) sequence. No antigen is known for it. No base quality information exists; no much larger clone differs at one position. Using the deep immunoSEQ assay, multiplex PCR amplified TCR CDR3 regions from genomic DNA. Extracted genomic DNA from each cell subset was spread evenly across all wells of several immunoSEQ 96-well plates, with each plate serving as a replicate. For sorted subsets, around 0.2 ug of genomic DNA, equivalent to some 30,000 T cell genomes, went into each replicate PCR. The purified libraries were quantified using a Qubit 3.0 fluorometer, sized with a Bioanalyzer 2100, and then quantified again using the KAPA Library Quantification kit. Each immunoSEQ 96-well plate was sequenced on its own single-read 150-cycle Illumina NextSeq 550 flow cell. Under the source paper's analysis protocol: Because the immunoSEQ output held only junctional sequences and lacked quality scores, the filtering could not match the filtering applied to full-length reads. Sequences were annotated with PyIR, a Python wrapper for IgBLAST v1.9, and V/J genes and CDR3 were assigned using IMGT germline references. Reads were removed for weak V/J assignments (E-value above 1e-6), missing CDR3, stop codons, out-of-frame junctions, or ambiguous translated residues. V3J clonotypes were defined as sequences sharing an identical inferred V gene, J gene, and CDR3 amino acid sequence. To compute the percentage overlap between repertoires, the number of shared unique clonotypes was divided by the size of the smaller repertoire. RTK rarefaction, the Chao1 estimator, and Recon v2.1 estimates of unobserved clonotypes were used to assess repertoire richness. OLGA was used to compute generation probabilities for all TCRbeta clonotypes that the gDNA method yielded from several donors. TCRdb carries this immuneACCESS record with in-frame sequences only. Its versions omit some clonotypes, under half of them owing to an unresolved V gene in the studies checked, with the rest unexplained. V, J and clone size derive from that table, while D and trimming were established from the DNA sequence. The sample table contains about 600,000 clones; only one count was recorded for almost 97% of them. Jointly, the top ten make up 0.055% to 0.07% of the sample.

CDR1 SQVTM and CDR2 ANQGSEA are derived from the germline V gene. V is pruned by 4 bases and J by 2 bases, leaving 8 bases of the junction without a gene match. The CDR3 numbers 14 residues from cysteine through phenylalanine. Only CDR3 DNA is held: 42 bases, read in frame from base 1. Healthy HIV-negative adults with no recently reported acute infections or vaccinations were included as donors. All donors were Caucasian adults living in Nashville, Tennessee, USA. Magnetic negative selection was used to enrich CD4+ T cells, after which naive cells were positively selected on CD45RA and the negative fraction became the memory subset. Blood was collected by leukapheresis, and PBMCs were isolated by Ficoll-Histopaque density gradient centrifugation and then cryopreserved in liquid nitrogen vapor phase. Analytical flow cytometry was used to check the purity and quantity of each magnetically sorted T cell population. Genomic DNA was isolated from every sorted fraction and measured by UV absorbance on a Nanodrop 2000c.

The data derive from a study of shared clonotypes between healthy human individuals (dated by TCRdb to 2020 to 2022). Regarding the study in general: The cohort comprised a couple of women and a few men aged 18 to 49 years. To estimate repertoire size and how much clonotypes are shared between individuals, the study performed deep sequencing of blood TCR repertoires from five healthy adults. Different laboratories and diverse techniques were used to prepare libraries and sequence TCR repertoires, to increase sequencing depth and limit assay-specific biases. For each donor, CD4 naive and CD4 memory were each run on three plates, CD8 naive on two plates, and CD8 memory on one plate. Leukapheresis yielded between about 0.94 and 10 billion PBMCs per donor.

The study at large found these results: Pairwise subsampling indicated that sequencing depth was expected to affect the degree of clonotype sharing among donors. Higher generation probabilities were observed for clonotypes shared by all four sorted-subset donors than for non-shared clonotypes. Because the study included only a small number of donors, the genetic and exposure-history diversity represented was limited. Incomplete sequencing was indicated by rarefaction of sorted-subset datasets, despite the large sequencing depth. Across a few donors, approximately 4.9% of naive CD4, roughly 3.4% of naive CD8, roughly 2.2% of memory CD4, and approximately 0.4% of memory CD8 clonotypes were shared. Only blood was sampled, and tissue TCR repertoires likely differ from those in blood. Larger estimated clonotype richness was generally found for naive subsets than for memory subsets.

The origin of this receptor is a woman under 40 in good health. The sequencing input was naive CD4+ T cells sorted from blood. Reading the label with the study, this specimen's cell subset or site is: CD45RA+ positively selected. The rearrangement combines TRBV29-1 with TRBJ2-7, and 7 junction bases match TRBD2. The CDR3 region reads CSVASGSVPYEQYF. The nucleotides read TGCAGCGTTGCTAGCGGTTCAGTTCCCTACGAGCAGTACTTC.